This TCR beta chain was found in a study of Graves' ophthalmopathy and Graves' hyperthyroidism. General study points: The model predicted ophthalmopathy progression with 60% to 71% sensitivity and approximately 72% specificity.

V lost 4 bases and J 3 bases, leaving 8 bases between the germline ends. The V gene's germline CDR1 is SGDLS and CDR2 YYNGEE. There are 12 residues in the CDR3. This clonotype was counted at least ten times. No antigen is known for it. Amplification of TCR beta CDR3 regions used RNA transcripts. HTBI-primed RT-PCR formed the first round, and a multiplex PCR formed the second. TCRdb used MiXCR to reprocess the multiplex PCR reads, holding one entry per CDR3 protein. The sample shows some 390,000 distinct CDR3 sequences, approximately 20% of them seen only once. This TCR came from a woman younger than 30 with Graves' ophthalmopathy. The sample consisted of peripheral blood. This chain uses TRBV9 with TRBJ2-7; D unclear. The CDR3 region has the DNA TGTGCCAGCAGCACGACATACTACGAGCAGTACTTC. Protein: CASSTTYYEQYF.